This T cell receptor (beta chain) was captured by sequencing in a study of tumor and adjacent non-tumor tissue in lung cancer. Study overall: The cohort had 12 adenocarcinoma, 2 squamous cell and 1 small cell patients. The patients, 10 to 11 men and a few women, were roughly 30 to 80 with stage I to III disease. Each sample yielded approximately 4.2 million productive TCRbeta reads on average.

As regards this clonotype: The antigen remains undetermined. The junction shows a germline mismatch at one end, possibly a read error.

The library came from three nested PCR rounds adapted from ARM-PCR protocols. One entry per CDR3 protein results from TCRdb running MiXCR on the multiplex PCR reads. The table has tens of thousands of distinct CDR3 sequences, roughly 75% seen once. Per the germline V gene, CDR1 is LGHNA and CDR2 is YNFKEQ. The CDR3 spans 18 residues. No cell sorting was done before RNA was extracted from the tissue. General study findings and limits: Tumor repertoires had a smaller top 100 clone share than normal lung.

The TCR comes from a woman in her 70s with non-small cell lung cancer. The sequenced sample consisted of lung tumor tissue. The chain links TRBV4-2 to TRBJ2-1, with 11 bases aligning to TRBD2. CDR3 sequence: CANSPGLASGRIQREQFF. The CDR3 DNA is TGTGCCAACAGCCCGGGTCTCGCTAGCGGGAGGATTCAACGGGAGCAGTTCTTC.